Listed below are T cell receptor beta chains from one sample, sequenced in a study of follicular helper T cells after annual influenza vaccination. Profiling relied on immunoSEQ multiplex PCR, and the TCRdb table lists in-frame clones only, not all of them. The repertoire holds under 7,000 clones, with roughly 80% as singletons. This material consisted of CXCR5+ CD38- circulating T follicular helper cells from blood, taken 7 days after influenza vaccination. The receptors come from an adult who received the influenza vaccine. The CDR3 runs from the conserved cysteine through the conserved F or W. Each record gives: V gene, D gene, clone size, J gene, CDR3 DNA, CDR3 protein. A D gene is named only where the DNA matches it firmly. Clone size, where shown, is once, few, many, or a class for clones that have expanded.

v_gene: TRBV29-1; d_gene: -; abundance: few; j_gene: TRBJ2-5; CDR3nt: TGCAGCGTAGGGAGCAGCGGGGAGACCCAGTACTTC; CDR3aa: CSVGSSGETQYF
v_gene: TRBV28; d_gene: TRBD1; abundance: few; j_gene: TRBJ1-5; CDR3nt: TGTGCCAGCAGTACCCAGACAGGGCCAAATCAGCCCCAGCATTTT; CDR3aa: CASSTQTGPNQPQHF
v_gene: TRBV6-1; d_gene: -; abundance: -; j_gene: TRBJ1-1; CDR3nt: TGTGCCAGCAGTGAAGGCCCAGGGGCCACTGAAGCTTTCTTT; CDR3aa: CASSEGPGATEAFF
v_gene: TRBV19; d_gene: -; abundance: -; j_gene: TRBJ2-2; CDR3nt: TGTGCCAGTAGTTCGGGACCTCTGGGGGAGCTGTTTTTT; CDR3aa: CASSSGPLGELFF
v_gene: TRBV19; d_gene: -; abundance: once; j_gene: TRBJ1-5; CDR3nt: TGTGCCAGTAGTCCCCCTCCCAGGGGAGGCCTTTTGGGGCCCCAGCATTTT; CDR3aa: CASSPPPRGGLLGPQHF
v_gene: TRBV4-2; d_gene: TRBD2; abundance: -; j_gene: TRBJ2-3; CDR3nt: TGTGCCAGCAGCCAGCAAGCGGGGGGCACAGATACGCAGTATTTT; CDR3aa: CASSQQAGGTDTQYF
v_gene: TRBV28; d_gene: -; abundance: -; j_gene: TRBJ1-2; CDR3nt: TGTGCCAGCAGTCCTACGGTTAATGTGGACTATGGCTACACCTTC; CDR3aa: CASSPTVNVDYGYTF
v_gene: TRBV28; d_gene: -; abundance: -; j_gene: TRBJ2-6; CDR3nt: TGTGCCAGCAGTGGGGGGCACTCTGGGGCCAACGTCCTGACTTTC; CDR3aa: CASSGGHSGANVLTF
v_gene: TRBV5-1; d_gene: TRBD1; abundance: -; j_gene: TRBJ1-4; CDR3nt: TGCGCCAGCAGGGACAGGGAGGGTGAAAAACTGTTTTTT; CDR3aa: CASRDREGEKLFF
v_gene: TRBV19; d_gene: TRBD1; abundance: -; j_gene: TRBJ2-1; CDR3nt: TGTGCCAGTAGTGCCGACAGGGGCAATGAGCAGTTCTTC; CDR3aa: CASSADRGNEQFF
v_gene: TRBV7-2; d_gene: -; abundance: few; j_gene: TRBJ1-5; CDR3nt: TGTGCCAGCAGCTTAGACTATAGCCAGCCCCAGCATTTT; CDR3aa: CASSLDYSQPQHF
v_gene: TRBV5-4; d_gene: TRBD2; abundance: -; j_gene: TRBJ2-1; CDR3nt: TGTGCCAGCAGCCTCTCGGGGGGACCGTACAATGAGCAGTTCTTC; CDR3aa: CASSLSGGPYNEQFF
v_gene: TRBV21-1; d_gene: -; abundance: -; j_gene: TRBJ1-5; CDR3nt: TGTGCCAGCAGCAAAACGGGGCACCATAGCAATCAGCCCCAGCATTTT; CDR3aa: CASSKTGHHSNQPQHF
v_gene: TRBV27; d_gene: -; abundance: -; j_gene: TRBJ1-2; CDR3nt: TGTGCCAGCAGTGAGGACAGACGTGATGGCTACACCTTC; CDR3aa: CASSEDRRDGYTF
v_gene: TRBV29-1; d_gene: -; abundance: -; j_gene: TRBJ2-1; CDR3nt: TGCAGCCTCATGGGAAGCTCCTACAATGAGCAGTTCTTC; CDR3aa: CSLMGSSYNEQFF
v_gene: TRBV19; d_gene: TRBD1; abundance: -; j_gene: TRBJ1-5; CDR3nt: TGTGCCAGTAGTTCTCCGGGACAGGGGCCTGTAGGGCCCCAGCATTTT; CDR3aa: CASSSPGQGPVGPQHF
v_gene: TRBV18; d_gene: -; abundance: -; j_gene: TRBJ2-7; CDR3nt: TGTGCCAGCTCACCACAGGCAAACGAGCAGTACTTC; CDR3aa: CASSPQANEQYF
v_gene: TRBV7-2; d_gene: -; abundance: -; j_gene: TRBJ2-4; CDR3nt: TGTGCCAGCAGCTTAAGTCAGGGCCAAGGGGCCAAAAACATTCAGTACTTC; CDR3aa: CASSLSQGQGAKNIQYF
v_gene: TRBV6-5; d_gene: -; abundance: -; j_gene: TRBJ1-4; CDR3nt: TGTGCCAGCAGTTTTACTACTACGGGGAAAAAACTGTTTTTT; CDR3aa: CASSFTTTGKKLFF
v_gene: TRBV5-5; d_gene: -; abundance: -; j_gene: TRBJ1-4; CDR3nt: TGTGCCAGCAGCTCCAGGACCGCAACTAATGAAAAACTGTTTTTT; CDR3aa: CASSSRTATNEKLFF
v_gene: TRBV9; d_gene: -; abundance: -; j_gene: TRBJ2-3; CDR3nt: TGTGCCAGCAGCAAAGAGGCCCGACAAATATCGGATACGCAGTATTTT; CDR3aa: CASSKEARQISDTQYF
v_gene: TRBV27; d_gene: -; abundance: -; j_gene: TRBJ2-1; CDR3nt: TGTGCCAGCAGCCTCTACAATGAGCAGTTCTTC; CDR3aa: CASSLYNEQFF
v_gene: TRBV28; d_gene: -; abundance: -; j_gene: TRBJ2-7; CDR3nt: TGTGCCAGCAGCCCCCAGGCCTACGAGCAGTACTTC; CDR3aa: CASSPQAYEQYF
v_gene: TRBV14; d_gene: TRBD2; abundance: once; j_gene: TRBJ2-5; CDR3nt: TGTGCCAGCAGCCACAACGGGGGGTCGTACCAAGAGACCCAGTACTTC; CDR3aa: CASSHNGGSYQETQYF
v_gene: TRBV7-9; d_gene: TRBD2; abundance: -; j_gene: TRBJ2-7; CDR3nt: TGTGCCAGCAGCAGACTAGCGGGCGACTCCTACGAGCAGTACTTC; CDR3aa: CASSRLAGDSYEQYF
v_gene: TRBV9; d_gene: -; abundance: -; j_gene: TRBJ1-6; CDR3nt: TGTGCCAGCAGCGTAGAACAGAAAAATTCACCCCTCCACTTT; CDR3aa: CASSVEQKNSPLHF
v_gene: TRBV30; d_gene: TRBD1; abundance: -; j_gene: TRBJ2-1; CDR3nt: TGTGCCTGGAGTCAGACGACAGGGGGCTGGGACAATGAGCAGTTCTTC; CDR3aa: CAWSQTTGGWDNEQFF
v_gene: TRBV10-3; d_gene: TRBD1; abundance: -; j_gene: TRBJ2-5; CDR3nt: TGTGCCATCAGTGGACAGGGCCCGCAAGAGACCCAGTACTTC; CDR3aa: CAISGQGPQETQYF
v_gene: TRBV18; d_gene: -; abundance: few; j_gene: TRBJ1-2; CDR3nt: TGTGCCAGTTCTACTATGGACAGCTATGGCTACACCTTC; CDR3aa: CASSTMDSYGYTF
v_gene: TRBV29-1; d_gene: -; abundance: -; j_gene: TRBJ2-2; CDR3nt: TGCAGCGTGGGAGGACGGGGCGGGGAGCTGTTTTTT; CDR3aa: CSVGGRGGELFF
v_gene: TRBV20-1; d_gene: -; abundance: -; j_gene: TRBJ1-1; CDR3nt: TGCAGTGCTAGAGGGAACACTGAAGCTTTCTTT; CDR3aa: CSARGNTEAFF
v_gene: TRBV29-1; d_gene: -; abundance: -; j_gene: TRBJ2-5; CDR3nt: TGCAGCGTGAACAGGGACGGGGGGTACCAAGAGACCCAGTACTTC; CDR3aa: CSVNRDGGYQETQYF
v_gene: TRBV2; d_gene: TRBD1; abundance: once; j_gene: TRBJ2-2; CDR3nt: TGTGCCAGCAATAACCCGGGACAGGGTACCGGGGAGCTGTTTTTT; CDR3aa: CASNNPGQGTGELFF
v_gene: TRBV7-9; d_gene: -; abundance: -; j_gene: TRBJ2-2; CDR3nt: TGTGCCAGCAGTACGGACGGACCGAACACCGGGGAGCTGTTTTTT; CDR3aa: CASSTDGPNTGELFF
v_gene: TRBV15; d_gene: -; abundance: -; j_gene: TRBJ2-1; CDR3nt: TGTGCCACCAGCAAATTGGGCGGCGGAGGCTACAATGAGCAGTTCTTC; CDR3aa: CATSKLGGGGYNEQFF
v_gene: TRBV28; d_gene: -; abundance: few; j_gene: TRBJ1-1; CDR3nt: TGTGCCAGCAGTTTTTCGTCCGGGACCGGCACTGAAGCTTTCTTT; CDR3aa: CASSFSSGTGTEAFF
v_gene: TRBV30; d_gene: -; abundance: -; j_gene: TRBJ2-6; CDR3nt: TGTGCCTGGAGTCAGGACCCGGGGGCCAACGTCCTGACTTTC; CDR3aa: CAWSQDPGANVLTF
v_gene: TRBV14; d_gene: -; abundance: -; j_gene: TRBJ2-3; CDR3nt: TGTGCCAGCAGCCAAGGGGCCGGGGGAACAGATACGCAGTATTTT; CDR3aa: CASSQGAGGTDTQYF
v_gene: TRBV7-2; d_gene: TRBD2; abundance: -; j_gene: TRBJ2-5; CDR3nt: TGTGCCAGCAGCTTAAGCCCTAGCGGCCAAGAGACCCAGTACTTC; CDR3aa: CASSLSPSGQETQYF
v_gene: TRBV18; d_gene: TRBD2; abundance: -; j_gene: TRBJ2-3; CDR3nt: TGTGCCAGCTCACTCCGGAGCGGGGACCCCACAGATACGCAGTATTTT; CDR3aa: CASSLRSGDPTDTQYF
v_gene: TRBV5-1; d_gene: TRBD2; abundance: -; j_gene: TRBJ2-7; CDR3nt: TGCGCCAGCAGCTTGGCCGCGACTAGCGGATTCTACGAGCAGTACTTC; CDR3aa: CASSLAATSGFYEQYF
v_gene: TRBV6-5; d_gene: -; abundance: -; j_gene: TRBJ1-5; CDR3nt: TGTGCCAGCAGTCACAGACAGGAAGGTCAGCCCCAGCATTTT; CDR3aa: CASSHRQEGQPQHF
v_gene: TRBV5-1; d_gene: -; abundance: -; j_gene: TRBJ1-3; CDR3nt: TGCGCCAGCAGACGGCAGACGGACTCTGGAAACACCATATATTTT; CDR3aa: CASRRQTDSGNTIYF
v_gene: TRBV6-5; d_gene: -; abundance: -; j_gene: TRBJ1-5; CDR3nt: TGTGCCAGCAGCCGACAAGGCAGCAATCAGCCCCAGCATTTT; CDR3aa: CASSRQGSNQPQHF
v_gene: TRBV7-8; d_gene: TRBD1; abundance: -; j_gene: TRBJ1-5; CDR3nt: TGTGCCAGCAGCTTAGCAGCTACAGGGGGCGGGCAGCCCCAGCATTTT; CDR3aa: CASSLAATGGGQPQHF
v_gene: TRBV18; d_gene: -; abundance: -; j_gene: TRBJ1-1; CDR3nt: TGTGCCAGCTCACGAACACAGGGATACACTGAAGCTTTCTTT; CDR3aa: CASSRTQGYTEAFF
v_gene: TRBV29-1; d_gene: -; abundance: -; j_gene: TRBJ1-1; CDR3nt: TGCAGCGTTGATACAGGGAACACTGAAGCTTTCTTT; CDR3aa: CSVDTGNTEAFF
v_gene: TRBV13; d_gene: TRBD1; abundance: few; j_gene: TRBJ1-2; CDR3nt: TGTGCCAGCAGCAGAGGACAGGGTACCTATGGCTACACCTTC; CDR3aa: CASSRGQGTYGYTF
v_gene: TRBV5-6; d_gene: -; abundance: -; j_gene: TRBJ1-2; CDR3nt: TGTGCCAGCACCTGGGACACCATATATGGCTACACCTTC; CDR3aa: CASTWDTIYGYTF
v_gene: TRBV18; d_gene: -; abundance: -; j_gene: TRBJ2-3; CDR3nt: TGTGCCAGCTCACCCAACCGGGCTACAGATACGCAGTATTTT; CDR3aa: CASSPNRATDTQYF
v_gene: TRBV19; d_gene: -; abundance: -; j_gene: TRBJ1-1; CDR3nt: TGTGCCAGTAGACCGGCCGGGGGGGAGACTGAAGCTTTCTTT; CDR3aa: CASRPAGGETEAFF
v_gene: TRBV4-1; d_gene: -; abundance: -; j_gene: TRBJ2-2; CDR3nt: TGCGCCAGCAGCCCGACGGAGGGCCTGTCGAACACCGGGGAGCTGTTTTTT; CDR3aa: CASSPTEGLSNTGELFF
v_gene: TRBV9; d_gene: -; abundance: few; j_gene: TRBJ2-7; CDR3nt: TGTGCCAGCAGCGTAAGTCAGGACCTCGGGGGCGAGCAGTACTTC; CDR3aa: CASSVSQDLGGEQYF
v_gene: TRBV5-1; d_gene: TRBD1; abundance: -; j_gene: TRBJ2-2; CDR3nt: TGCGCCAGCGGGACAGGGGCGTTAGGGACCGGGGAGCTGTTTTTT; CDR3aa: CASGTGALGTGELFF
v_gene: TRBV6-1; d_gene: -; abundance: -; j_gene: TRBJ2-1; CDR3nt: TGTGCCAGCCTGGGGGTGTTTTACAATGAGCAGTTCTTC; CDR3aa: CASLGVFYNEQFF
v_gene: TRBV19; d_gene: -; abundance: once; j_gene: TRBJ2-2; CDR3nt: TGTGCCAGTAGCCCTTTTACGGGGGAGCTGTTTTTT; CDR3aa: CASSPFTGELFF
v_gene: TRBV5-1; d_gene: -; abundance: -; j_gene: TRBJ1-5; CDR3nt: TGCGCCAGCAGCTGGACGGCTGGGGAAGGACAGCCCCAGCATTTT; CDR3aa: CASSWTAGEGQPQHF